A single sample gave rise to the 6 T cell receptor beta chains below, sequenced in a study of blood T cell repertoires in COVID-19. Only in-frame clones appear in the TCRdb table, and some are missing; sequencing was by immunoSEQ multiplex PCR. The sample holds more than 100,000 clones; approximately 80% are singletons and the top ten take almost 8.5%. Specimen: peripheral blood. The receptors come from a woman aged 55-69 years with active or convalescent COVID-19.

This clone has a handful of counts. This sequence joins TRBV19 and TRBJ1-2; D not resolved. Germline V gene lookup returns CDR1 LNHDA and CDR2 SQIVND (reference sequence). Trimming pared 3 bases from V and 7 bases from J, leaving 12 bases between. There are 13 residues in the CDR3. DNA for the CDR3: TGTGCCAGTAGTATCCGGGAAATTGGTGGCTACACCTTC. Its protein product is CASSIREIGGYTF. Looking up the rest from reference TRBV19 and TRBJ1-2 gives the full variable domain: DGGITQSPKYLFRKEGQNVTLSCEQNLNHDAMYWYRQDPGQGLRLIYYSQIVNDFQKGDIAEGYSVSREKKESFPLTVTSAQKNPTAFYLCASSIREIGGYTFGSGTRLTVV.

V gene TRBV5-4 combines with J gene TRBJ2-5; 8 positions match TRBD1. The germline V gene encodes CDR1 SGHNT and CDR2 YYREEE (reference sequence). CDR3 length: 15 residues. The J segment lost 2 bases and the V segment lost 5 bases, leaving 8 bases of the junction unmatched. DNA for the CDR3: TGTGCCAGCAGATCCGGGACAGGAGGGCAAGAGACCCAGTACTTC. Protein sequence: CASRSGTGGQETQYF.

The CDR3: CASSPRGGLGTGELFF. The CDR3 nucleotides read TGTGCCAGCAGCCCCAGGGGCGGGCTGGGCACCGGGGAGCTGTTTTTT. V gene TRBV7-3 combines with J gene TRBJ2-2; possibly TRBD1 for D (6 bases). V lost 5 bases to trimming and J lost 4 bases, with 17 bases between them. This CDR3 is built from 16 residues. Germline V gene lookup returns CDR1 SGHTA and CDR2 FQGTGA.

The CDR3 here is CASSLGARLAGHYEQYV. The CDR3 DNA is TGTGCCAGCAGCTTAGGGGCCCGGCTAGCGGGGCACTACGAGCAGTACGTC. The rearrangement uses TRBV7-8 and TRBJ2-7; 9 nucleotides agree with TRBD2. Germline V gene sequence: CDR1 SGHVS, CDR2 FQNEAQ. The ends lost 1 base at V and 3 bases at J; junction bases unmatched: 10. The CDR3 loop spans 17 amino acids.

The chain joins TRBV11-2 to TRBJ1-3, with 8 nucleotides matching TRBD1. CDR3 size: 14 residues. J lost 2 bases, V lost 5 bases, and 2 bases had no gene match. The V gene's germline CDR1 is SGHAT and CDR2 FQNNGV. Here the CDR3 DNA reads TGTGCCAGCAGCCCAGGGGGCGCTGGAAACACCATATATTTT. This codes for CASSPGGAGNTIYF.

CDR3 sequence reads: CASSLLVQDTQYF. The CDR3 DNA reads as TGTGCCAGCAGCTTACTAGTGCAAGATACGCAGTATTTT. This chain connects TRBV7-8 to TRBJ2-3; D is unresolved. From germline, CDR1 is SGHVS and CDR2 FQNEAQ. Trimming left V 2 bases short and J 5 bases short, with 8 bases between. This CDR3 has 13 amino acids.